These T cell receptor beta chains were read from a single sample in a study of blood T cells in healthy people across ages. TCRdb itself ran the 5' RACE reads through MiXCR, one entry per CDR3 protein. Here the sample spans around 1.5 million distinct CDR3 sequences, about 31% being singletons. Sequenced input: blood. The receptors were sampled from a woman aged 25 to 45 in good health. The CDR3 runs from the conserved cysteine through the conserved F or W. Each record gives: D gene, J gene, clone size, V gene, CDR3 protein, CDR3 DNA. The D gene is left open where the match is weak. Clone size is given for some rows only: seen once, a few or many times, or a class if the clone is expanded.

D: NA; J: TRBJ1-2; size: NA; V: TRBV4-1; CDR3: CASSQVQGGGNYGYTF; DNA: TGCGCCAGCAGCCAAGTCCAGGGAGGAGGCAACTATGGCTACACCTTC
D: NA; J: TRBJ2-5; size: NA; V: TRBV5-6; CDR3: CASGRRASETQYF; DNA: TGTGCCAGCGGACGGAGGGCCTCAGAGACCCAGTACTTC
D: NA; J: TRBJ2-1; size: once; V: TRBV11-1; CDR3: CASSLGPSPTYNEQFF; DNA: TGTGCCAGCAGCTTAGGCCCGTCCCCTACCTACAATGAGCAGTTCTTC
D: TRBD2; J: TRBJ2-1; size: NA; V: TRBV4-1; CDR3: CASSQGLSGIYNEQFF; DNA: TGCGCCAGCAGCCAAGGCCTTAGCGGGATCTACAATGAGCAGTTCTTC
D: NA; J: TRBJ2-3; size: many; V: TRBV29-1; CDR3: CSVEVGAGRNTQYF; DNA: TGCAGCGTTGAGGTGGGCGCAGGACGGAATACGCAGTATTTT
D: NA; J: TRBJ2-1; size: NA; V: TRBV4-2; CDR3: CASSQGGALGQFF; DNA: TGTGCCAGCAGCCAAGGGGGGGCTCTGGGGCAGTTCTTC
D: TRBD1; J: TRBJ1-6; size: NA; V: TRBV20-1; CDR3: CSPSVSDRGDSPLHF; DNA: TGCAGTCCCTCCGTCTCGGACAGGGGGGACTCACCCCTCCACTTT
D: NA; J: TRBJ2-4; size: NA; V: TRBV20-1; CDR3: CSARGGGTLARNIQYF; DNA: TGCAGTGCTAGAGGTGGGGGGACGCTAGCCAGAAACATTCAGTACTTC
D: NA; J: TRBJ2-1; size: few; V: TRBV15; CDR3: CATSRNNEQFF; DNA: TGTGCCACCAGCAGGAACAATGAGCAGTTCTTC
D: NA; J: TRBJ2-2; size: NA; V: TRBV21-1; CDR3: CASSIRGDGELFF; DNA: TGTGCCAGCAGCATTCGGGGGGACGGGGAGCTGTTTTTT
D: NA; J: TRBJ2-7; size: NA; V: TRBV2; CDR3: CASRGEYYEQYF; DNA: TGTGCCAGCAGGGGAGAGTACTACGAGCAGTACTTC
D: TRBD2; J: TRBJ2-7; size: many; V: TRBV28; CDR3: CASFGGAYEQYF; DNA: TGTGCCAGCTTTGGGGGGGCCTACGAGCAGTACTTC